Below are 18 T cell receptor beta chains sequenced from a single sample in a study of OX40 agonist ivuxolimab in advanced cancers. The table came from immunoSEQ multiplex PCR; TCRdb's copy has only in-frame clones and leaves some out. The repertoire holds 63,000 or so clones, with 90% to 95% as singletons. The specimen was CD4+ or CD8+ T cells sorted from blood, collected in a trial of the OX40 agonist ivuxolimab. These receptors all stem from an adult with an advanced solid tumor such as melanoma, head and neck, liver or kidney cancer.

V gene TRBV6-1 combines with J gene TRBJ1-4; D gene ambiguous. The germline V and J ends were trimmed by 5 bases and 7 bases, with 14 bases remaining between them. This CDR3 contains 14 residues. CDR1 is MNHNS and CDR2 is SASEGT in the germline V gene. The CDR3 sequence is CASSWTATGEKLFF. CDR3 nucleotides: TGTGCCAGCAGTTGGACGGCCACGGGTGAAAAACTGTTTTTT.

The V gene is TRBV6-5, the J gene TRBJ1-2; D is undetermined. This CDR3 has 15 residues. Trimming left V 0 bases short and J 0 bases short, with 8 bases between. CDR1 and CDR2 from the germline V gene are MNHEY and SVGAGI. CDR3 sequence (DNA): TGTGCCAGCAGTTACTCCCGGTTAGCTAACTATGGCTACACCTTC. Its translation is CASSYSRLANYGYTF.

The rearrangement joins TRBV20-1 to TRBJ2-1; D ambiguous. The CDR3 sequence is 11 residues long. CDR1 DFQATT and CDR2 SNEGSKA come from the germline V gene (reference sequence). V lost 0 bases, J lost 7 bases, and 4 bases lay in between. The CDR3 loop is CSARDANEQFF. CDR3 in DNA: TGCAGTGCTAGAGACGCAAATGAGCAGTTCTTC.

The chain joins TRBV19 to TRBJ1-3; TRBD1 might be the D (6 bases). V lost 5 bases and J lost 0, with 11 bases in between. CDR1 and CDR2 (germline): LNHDA, SQIVND (reference sequence). CDR3 size: 15 residues. The CDR3 here is CASSPWTASGNTIYF. The CDR3 DNA reads TGTGCCAGTAGTCCTTGGACAGCCTCTGGAAACACCATATATTTT.

This clone appeared a few times. V is TRBV7-9 and J is TRBJ1-2; 12 nucleotides agree with TRBD1. Germline values: CDR1 SEHNR, CDR2 FQNEAQ (reference sequence). The CDR3 runs to 16 residues. V was pared by 7 bases and J by 4 bases, with 10 bases of the junction left unmatched. DNA of the CDR3: TGTGCCAGCACCTCCCGGGACAGGGGGCCAATCTATGGCTACACCTTC. This gives the protein CASTSRDRGPIYGYTF.

The rearrangement uses TRBV4-1 and TRBJ1-1; D uncertain. Germline values: CDR1 MGHRA, CDR2 YSYEKL. V lost 4 bases and J 3 bases, leaving 9 bases between the germline ends. The CDR3 has 13 amino acids. CDR3 DNA sequence: TGCGCCAGCAGCCTGTCTGGGGACACTGAAGCTTTCTTT. Translation gives CASSLSGDTEAFF.

This clone was seen a single time. The rearrangement links TRBV5-5 to TRBJ2-6, with D possibly matching TRBD2 (5 bases). V was pared by 1 base and J by 0 bases, with 11 bases between. The CDR3 contains 17 residues. From germline, CDR1 is SGHKS and CDR2 YYEKEE (reference sequence). The DNA for the CDR3 is TGTGCCAGCAGCTTGCGGGATTCCCCCTCTGGGGCCAACGTCCTGACTTTC. Translated: CASSLRDSPSGANVLTF.

This rearrangement joins TRBV7-9 to TRBJ2-7, with 8 bases identical to TRBD2. Germline assignment: CDR1 SEHNR and CDR2 FQNEAQ (reference sequence). This CDR3 region has 15 residues. V trimming: 7 bases; J trimming: 5 bases; junction bases outside the gene matches: 13. The DNA for the CDR3 is TGTGCCAGCATTGGGGGAGCGGGAGTAATAGACGAGCAGTACTTC. Translating it yields CASIGGAGVIDEQYF.

This sequence joins TRBV19 and TRBJ1-1; D is undetermined. The CDR3 covers 11 residues. V was trimmed by 5 bases and J by 7 bases, leaving 8 bases between them. Germline lookup yields CDR1 LNHDA and CDR2 SQIVND (reference sequence). The CDR3 DNA reads as TGTGCCAGTAGTTTAGGGATTGAAGCTTTCTTT. This codes for CASSLGIEAFF.

J is TRBJ1-4 and V is TRBV28; 7 positions match TRBD1. V lost 3 bases to trimming and J lost 4 bases; unmatched junction nucleotides: 2. The germline V gene encodes CDR1 MDHEN and CDR2 SYDVKM. The CDR3 loop spans 14 amino acids. CDR3 DNA: TGTGCCAGCAGTTTTTCAGGGGGTAATGAAAAACTGTTTTTT. It is translated as CASSFSGGNEKLFF. Looking up the rest from reference TRBV28 and TRBJ1-4 gives the full variable domain: DVKVTQSSRYLVKRTGEKVFLECVQDMDHENMFWYRQDPGLGLRLIYFSYDVKMKEKGDIPEGYSVSREKKERFSLILESASTNQTSMYLCASSFSGGNEKLFFGSGTQLSVL.

V gene TRBV28 combines with J gene TRBJ2-3; no reliable D call. Trimming took off 7 bases at V and 2 bases at J, with 10 bases between the two ends. The CDR3 contains 13 residues. CDR1 and CDR2 (germline): MDHEN, SYDVKM. CDR3: CASKYGITDTQYF. The CDR3 region has the DNA TGTGCCAGCAAATATGGGATCACAGATACGCAGTATTTT.

Only one count was recorded for this clone. The J gene is TRBJ2-7, the V gene TRBV18, with 7 nucleotides matching TRBD1. J lost 4 bases, V lost 3 bases, and 3 bases had no gene match. The CDR3 runs 13 residues. CDR1 is KGHSH, CDR2 LQKENI, per germline. The CDR3 DNA reads as TGTGCCAGCTCACCCGCACAGGGGTACGAGCAGTACGTC. Protein: CASSPAQGYEQYV.

The chain is built from TRBV7-6 and TRBJ2-5; D gene uncertain. This CDR3 is 12 amino acids long. V was clipped by 3 bases and J by 0 bases, with 2 bases between them. Germline loops: CDR1 SGHVS, CDR2 FNYEAQ. CDR3 residues: CASSLYQETQYF. DNA of the CDR3: TGTGCCAGCAGCTTGTACCAAGAGACCCAGTACTTC.

This chain connects TRBV7-2 to TRBJ2-2; D is tentatively TRBD1 or TRBD2 (6 bases each). Germline V gene lookup returns CDR1 SGHTA and CDR2 FQGNSA. The length of the CDR3 is 16 residues. Trimming cost V 6 bases and J 10 bases, with 24 bases left between them. The CDR3 nucleotides read TGTGCCAGCAGATTAATGGGGCCGGGGGCTTTCGAGGAGCTGTTTTTT. Protein sequence: CASRLMGPGAFEELFF.

This clone was detected once. The V gene is TRBV5-3, the J gene TRBJ1-1; D is uncertain. TRBV5-3 is given ORF status, its function remaining uncertain. This CDR3 has 12 residues. With 0 bases removed from V and 6 bases from J, the gap between germline ends came to 6 bases. The CDR3 region is CARSLGPSEAFF. DNA for the CDR3: TGTGCCAGAAGCTTGGGGCCCTCTGAAGCTTTCTTT.

CDR3 DNA: TGTGCCAGCAGTTTAAAGGGCGGGGGGGCCCCCGGGGAGCTGTTTTTT. Translated: CASSLKGGGAPGELFF. V is TRBV27 and J is TRBJ2-2; 9 bases agree with TRBD2. The CDR3 is 16 residues long. The germline gives CDR1 MNHEY, CDR2 SMNVEV (reference sequence). The J segment lost 6 bases and the V segment lost 2 bases, leaving 7 bases of the junction unmatched.

The gene calls are TRBV4-3 and TRBJ1-5; the D gene is possibly TRBD1 (5 bases). The germline CDR1 and CDR2 sequences are LGHNA and YSLEER. Trimming cost V 0 bases and J 0 bases, with 15 bases left between them. The CDR3 has 18 amino acids. CDR3 nucleotides: TGCGCCAGCAGCCAAGATAGGATGGAGGGGTATAGCAATCAGCCCCAGCATTTT. This encodes CASSQDRMEGYSNQPQHF.

This chain joins TRBV4-1 and TRBJ2-3; maybe TRBD1 (5 bases). CDR3 length: 16 amino acids. Trimming removed 4 bases from V and 0 bases from J, with 14 bases in between. CDR1 MGHRA and CDR2 YSYEKL come from the germline V gene. The CDR3 loop is CASSLQPGYSTDTQYF. The CDR3 DNA reads TGCGCCAGCAGCCTCCAACCAGGGTATAGCACAGATACGCAGTATTTT.